Listed below are T cell receptor beta chains from one sample, sequenced in a study of CD4 T cells in relation to SARS-CoV-2 and coronaviruses. Sequencing used immunoSEQ multiplex PCR; TCRdb keeps in-frame clones, though not all of them. The sample yields 68,000 or so clones, over 90% seen once. Input material: naive CD4+ T cells from PBMCs. The receptors were sampled from a human donor in good health. Both conserved end residues are part of each CDR3. D genes are given only for firm matches. Size tells how often a clone was seen (once, few, many) or the class of an expanded clone, and some rows leave it out.

abundance	j_gene	d_gene	v_gene	CDR3aa	CDR3nt
NA	TRBJ2-2	NA	TRBV7-2	CASSLGRTGELFF	TGTGCCAGCAGCCTCGGGAGAACCGGGGAGCTGTTTTTT
NA	TRBJ1-2	NA	TRBV9	CASSATAHWDIRSGYTF	TGTGCCAGCAGCGCAACAGCTCACTGGGACATCAGGTCTGGCTACACCTTC
once	TRBJ1-3	TRBD1	TRBV7-8	CASSPQQGQTSGNTIYF	TGTGCCAGCAGCCCACAACAGGGACAGACCTCTGGAAACACCATATATTTT
NA	TRBJ2-5	TRBD1	TRBV28	CASSSYPGQQETQYF	TGTGCCAGCAGTTCTTATCCGGGACAGCAAGAGACCCAGTACTTC
NA	TRBJ1-5	TRBD1	TRBV5-1	CASSDRQGASNQPQHF	TGCGCCAGCAGCGACCGACAGGGGGCTAGCAATCAGCCCCAGCATTTT
NA	TRBJ1-1	NA	TRBV7-3	CASSLSNVAAEAFF	TGTGCCAGCAGCTTAAGTAATGTCGCTGCTGAAGCTTTCTTT
NA	TRBJ1-4	NA	TRBV18	CASSPDSEGSGAEKLFF	TGTGCCAGCTCACCCGACTCGGAGGGGTCCGGAGCCGAAAAACTGTTTTTT
NA	TRBJ2-1	NA	TRBV7-3	CASSLRSQYNEQFF	TGTGCCAGCAGCTTAAGGTCACAATACAATGAGCAGTTCTTC
NA	TRBJ1-1	TRBD1	TRBV5-1	CASSFATGALNTEAFF	TGCGCCAGCAGCTTCGCAACAGGGGCCCTTAACACTGAAGCTTTCTTT
NA	TRBJ2-1	TRBD2	TRBV7-8	CASSFRDYLRDEQFF	TGTGCCAGCAGCTTCCGGGACTACCTCCGGGATGAGCAGTTCTTC
once	TRBJ2-1	NA	TRBV12-3/TRBV12-4	CASSFSRYNEQFF	TGTGCCAGCAGTTTCAGTAGATACAATGAGCAGTTCTTC
NA	TRBJ2-2	TRBD1	TRBV7-9	CASSQRDRTNTGELFF	TGTGCCAGCAGCCAACGGGACAGGACGAACACCGGGGAGCTGTTTTTT
NA	TRBJ1-6	TRBD1	TRBV9	CASSLGQGDSPLHF	TGTGCCAGCAGCTTAGGACAGGGAGATTCACCCCTCCACTTT
NA	TRBJ2-7	NA	TRBV6-5	CASSTYGGPDGEQYF	TGTGCCAGCAGCACATATGGGGGACCAGACGGGGAGCAGTACTTC
NA	TRBJ2-3	TRBD2	TRBV10-3	CAIKAGGPDTQYF	TGTGCCATCAAAGCGGGGGGCCCCGATACGCAGTATTTT
NA	TRBJ1-1	NA	TRBV25-1	CASRNPQVNTEAFF	TGTGCCAGCCGTAACCCACAGGTGAACACTGAAGCTTTCTTT